This T cell receptor beta chain was identified during a study of CD8+ T cells in alopecia areata. Study overall: By percentage of affected scalp area, the severity of treated patients was scored.

This clone was picked up one time. What it binds is unknown. Germline V lookup: CDR1 KGHSH, CDR2 LQKENI. This CDR3 comprises 20 residues. The junction had 15 bases not matched to a gene; V was cut back by 5 bases and J by 1 base. RNA extraction was followed by reverse transcription into cDNA, which acted as the sequencing template. Sequencing used immunoSEQ multiplex PCR; TCRdb keeps in-frame clones, though not all of them. This table holds 150,000 or so clones, about 86% found once. Study-wide results and limits: On tofacitinib, scalp and blood still held many of the expanded lesional clones.

The treatment is: oral pan-JAK inhibitor, 5-10 mg twice daily. Cell sorting was applied to PBMCs, and CD4+ and CD8+ T cells were collected. The specimen was CD8+ T cells sorted from blood, collected at week 4, from a patient treated with tofacitinib. The rearrangement uses TRBV18 and TRBJ2-1; 12 positions agree with TRBD2. The source of this sequence is a human donor with alopecia areata. CDR3 region: CASSSGLAGPQGGSYNEQFF. CDR3 DNA: TGTGCCAGCTCATCCGGACTAGCGGGACCTCAAGGGGGGTCCTACAATGAGCAGTTCTTC.